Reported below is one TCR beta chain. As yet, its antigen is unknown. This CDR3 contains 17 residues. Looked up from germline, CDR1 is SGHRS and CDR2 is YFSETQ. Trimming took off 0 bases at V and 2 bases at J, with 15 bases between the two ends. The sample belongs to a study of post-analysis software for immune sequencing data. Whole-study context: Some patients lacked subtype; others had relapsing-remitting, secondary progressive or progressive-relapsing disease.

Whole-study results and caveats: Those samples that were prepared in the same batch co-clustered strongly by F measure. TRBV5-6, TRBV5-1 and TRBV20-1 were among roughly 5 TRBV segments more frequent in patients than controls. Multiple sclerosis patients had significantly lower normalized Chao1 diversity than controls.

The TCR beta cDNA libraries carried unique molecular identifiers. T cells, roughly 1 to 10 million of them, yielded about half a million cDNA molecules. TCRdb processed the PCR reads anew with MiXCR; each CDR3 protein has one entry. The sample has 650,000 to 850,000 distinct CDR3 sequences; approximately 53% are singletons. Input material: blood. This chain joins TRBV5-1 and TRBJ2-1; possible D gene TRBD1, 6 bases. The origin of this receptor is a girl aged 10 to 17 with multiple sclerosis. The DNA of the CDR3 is TGCGCCAGCAGCTTGGATTTGGGACAAGGGGCCTACAATGAGCAGTTCTTC. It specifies CASSLDLGQGAYNEQFF.